The source of this T cell receptor beta chain is a study of cytomegalovirus exposure and HLA in healthy donors. Study context: One earlier analysis, a look at 150 million to 200 million T cells, found about 110 million unique TCR beta sequences. Within an early data release were around 80 million unique TCRs drawn from HLA-typed donors.

Comments on this clone: Its target is unknown.

With 60 Vbeta and 13 Jbeta primers, the PCR was carried out. The method was immunoSEQ multiplex PCR; TCRdb's version includes in-frame clones alone and lacks a portion of them. The sample has approximately 190,000 clones, approximately 80% seen once. Trimming removed 0 bases from V and 0 bases from J, with 16 bases in between. The CDR3 is 18 residues long. From germline, CDR1 is SGHTA and CDR2 FQGNSA. Study-wide results and caveats: Further analysis was carried out later, and it showed several of the most significant clusters appearing linked to common viral pathogens. Altogether, 150 to 200 TCR beta chains were recorded as cytomegalovirus-associated.

The origin of this receptor is a woman aged 50 to 60 in good health and CMV-seropositive. Input material: PBMCs. The V gene is TRBV7-2, the J gene TRBJ2-3; D is possibly TRBD2 (7 bases). The CDR3 coding sequence is TGTGCCAGCAGCTTAGCAGGAGGCGGGGGCCCTAGCACAGATACGCAGTATTTT. It is translated as CASSLAGGGGPSTDTQYF.